The clone carrying this TCR beta chain has a count of ten or more. Unique molecular identifiers were incorporated when the TCRbeta library was constructed. TCRdb reanalysed the PCR reads using MiXCR and keeps one entry per CDR3 protein. The table includes approximately 150,000 distinct CDR3 sequences, 8.8% detected once. The sample belongs to a study of T-cell reconstitution after alpha-beta-depleted transplantation in children. With 3 bases removed from V and 9 bases from J, the gap between germline ends came to 19 bases. Germline CDR1 and CDR2: LGHNA and YNFKEQ. This CDR3 spans 15 amino acids. This TCR derives from a female patient aged 2-9 years who had a stem cell transplant for congenital amegakaryocytic thrombocytopenia, so the T cells may come from the graft donor. Sequences were derived from PBMCs, mostly from graft donor cells, sampled 180 days after TCRalphabeta/CD19-depleted stem cell transplant. The chain is built from TRBV4-2 and TRBJ2-3; perhaps TRBD2 as D (6 bases). CDR3 sequence reads: CASSQGSGRFGTQYF. DNA for the CDR3: TGTGCCAGCAGCCAGGGGTCCGGGAGATTTGGGACGCAGTATTTT.